This paragraph reports one T cell receptor beta chain. V shed 2 bases and J shed 8 bases, with 10 bases lying between them. The V gene's germline CDR1 is SGHRS and CDR2 YFSETQ. CDR3 length: 12 amino acids. These data belong to a study of blood T cell repertoires in COVID-19. On the study more broadly: Some COVID-19 samples were acute and others convalescent; all came from the United States, Italy and Spain. Sources were T cells, B-cell-depleted T cells, or PBMCs; the material itself was cDNA or gDNA.

In the source study's methods: Reference gene primer amplification in the assay estimated nucleated cell counts. Profiling relied on immunoSEQ multiplex PCR, and the TCRdb table lists in-frame clones only, not all of them. V and J calls and clone size are given by that table; D and trimming were obtained from the DNA. The table shows 200,000 or so clones, with just under 85% occurring only once. Sequencing was carried out using peripheral blood. This clonotype was sampled from a human donor with acute or convalescent COVID-19. The donor label of this sample is uncertain. This chain joins TRBV5-1 and TRBJ1-1; perhaps TRBD1 as D (5 bases). CDR3 amino acids: CASSFWGPEAFF. For the CDR3, the DNA is TGCGCCAGCAGCTTCTGGGGCCCGGAAGCTTTCTTT.